The entry below describes one T cell receptor (beta chain). This sample is part of a study of blood T cell repertoires in COVID-19. Study background: Donors in the United States, Italy and Spain gave samples during acute or convalescent COVID-19. Sources were T cells, B-cell-depleted T cells, or PBMCs; the material itself was cDNA or gDNA.

Authors' methods: Amplified reference gene primers provided the basis for estimating nucleated cell counts. The method was immunoSEQ multiplex PCR; TCRdb's version includes in-frame clones alone and lacks a portion of them. From that table come the V and J calls and clone size; the DNA was used to work out D and trimming. The sample lists 95,000 to 120,000 clones, nearly 90% seen once, with 8% to 8.5% in the top ten. In germline, CDR1 is MNHEY, CDR2 SMNVEV (reference sequence). V was trimmed by 2 bases and J by 9 bases, leaving 17 bases between them. The CDR3 has 14 residues. Material for sequencing was peripheral blood. The TCR comes from a woman aged 70-85 years who had recovered from COVID-19. The rearrangement links TRBV27 to TRBJ2-7; the D gene is possibly TRBD1 (5 bases). The chain's CDR3 is CASSLRQGRVGQYF. The CDR3 nucleotides are TGTGCCAGCAGTTTAAGGCAGGGAAGAGTAGGGCAGTACTTC.